This TCR beta chain is from a study of PD-L1 blockade in urothelial cancer. The time point: pretreatment peripheral blood. Germline values: CDR1 SQVTM, CDR2 ANQGSEA. Losses at the gene ends were 6 bases for V and 5 bases for J; bases not matched to a gene: 8. The CDR3 runs 13 residues. The data were produced by immunoSEQ multiplex PCR, yet TCRdb's version contains in-frame clones alone and is incomplete. Here the sample spans about 95,000 clones, roughly 84% being singletons. Sample: PBMCs, taken around atezolizumab (anti-PD-L1) treatment. The chain couples TRBV29-1 to TRBJ2-5; 8 bases line up with TRBD2. The TCR originated in a man in his 60s with urothelial cancer. CDR3 DNA sequence: TGCAGCGTGACCGGACTAGCTGGGGAGACCCAGTACTTC. This codes for CSVTGLAGETQYF.